This T cell receptor (beta chain) comes out of a study of blood T cell repertoires in COVID-19. This clone showed up many times. Measured with immunoSEQ multiplex PCR; TCRdb has only the in-frame clones, and not every one. This table has about 140,000 clones, approximately 82% appearing once. Germline CDR1 SGHNT, CDR2 YYREEE (reference sequence). CDR3 length equals 12 residues. V was trimmed by 4 bases and J by 3 bases, leaving 5 bases between them. The V gene is TRBV5-4, the J gene TRBJ1-3; D not resolved. The TCR originated in a man aged 60 to 75 with active or convalescent COVID-19. The sequenced sample consisted of peripheral blood. CDR3 protein: CASSPGGNTIYF. CDR3 bases: TGTGCCAGCAGCCCCGGTGGAAACACCATATATTTT.